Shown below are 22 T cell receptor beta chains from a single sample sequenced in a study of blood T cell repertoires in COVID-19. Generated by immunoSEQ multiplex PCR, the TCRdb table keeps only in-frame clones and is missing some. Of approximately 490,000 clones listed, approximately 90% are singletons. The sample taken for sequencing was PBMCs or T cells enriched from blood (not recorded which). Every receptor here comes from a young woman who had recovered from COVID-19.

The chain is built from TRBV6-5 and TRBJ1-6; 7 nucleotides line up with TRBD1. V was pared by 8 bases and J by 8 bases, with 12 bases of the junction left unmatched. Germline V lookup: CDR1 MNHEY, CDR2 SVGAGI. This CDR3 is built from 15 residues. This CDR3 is CASRSDREGYSPLHF. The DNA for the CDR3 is TGTGCCAGCCGTTCCGACAGGGAAGGTTATTCACCCCTCCACTTT.

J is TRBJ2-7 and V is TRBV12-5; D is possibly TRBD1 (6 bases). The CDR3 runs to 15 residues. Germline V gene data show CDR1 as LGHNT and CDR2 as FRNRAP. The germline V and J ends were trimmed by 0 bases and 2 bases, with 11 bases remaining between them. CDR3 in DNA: TGTGCTAGTGGTTTGGTTCTCGGGGACACCTACGAGCAGTACTTC. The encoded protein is CASGLVLGDTYEQYF.

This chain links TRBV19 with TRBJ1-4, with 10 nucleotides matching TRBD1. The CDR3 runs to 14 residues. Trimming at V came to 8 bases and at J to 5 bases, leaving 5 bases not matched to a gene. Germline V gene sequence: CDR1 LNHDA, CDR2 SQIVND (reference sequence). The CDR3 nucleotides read TGTGCCAGTTCTTCGGACAGGGGGAATGAAAAACTGTTTTTT. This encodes CASSSDRGNEKLFF.

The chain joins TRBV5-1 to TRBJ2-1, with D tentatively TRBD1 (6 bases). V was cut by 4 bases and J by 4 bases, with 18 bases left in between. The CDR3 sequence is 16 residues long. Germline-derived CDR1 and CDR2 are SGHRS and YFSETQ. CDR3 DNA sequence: TGCGCCAGCAGCCTCGGAAGGACAGATCTGTACAATGAGCAGTTCTTC. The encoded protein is CASSLGRTDLYNEQFF.

CDR3 sequence: CASSPYSVSTTSGEGYTF. DNA of the CDR3: TGTGCCAGCTCACCATACTCTGTCAGTACGACCTCCGGGGAGGGCTACACCTTC. This sequence joins TRBV18 and TRBJ1-2; D gene unclear. Germline-derived CDR1 and CDR2 are KGHSH and LQKENI. The CDR3 sequence is 18 residues long. V lost 2 bases to trimming and J lost 8 bases, with 27 bases between them.

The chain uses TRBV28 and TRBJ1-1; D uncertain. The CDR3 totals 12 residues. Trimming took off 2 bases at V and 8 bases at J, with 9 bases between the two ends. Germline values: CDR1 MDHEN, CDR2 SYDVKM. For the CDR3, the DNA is TGTGCCAGCAGTTTAGGAGGGTACGAAGCTTTCTTT. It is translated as CASSLGGYEAFF.

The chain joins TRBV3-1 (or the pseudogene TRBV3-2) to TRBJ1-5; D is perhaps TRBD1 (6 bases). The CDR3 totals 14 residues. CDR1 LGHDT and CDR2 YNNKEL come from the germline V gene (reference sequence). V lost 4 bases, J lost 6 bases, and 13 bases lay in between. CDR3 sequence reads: CASSPGEGGQPQHF. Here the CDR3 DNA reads TGTGCCAGCAGCCCAGGGGAAGGGGGTCAGCCCCAGCATTTT.

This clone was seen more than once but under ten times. The CDR3 DNA is TGTGCCAGCAGTATCTACAGGGAGATGAACACTGAAGCTTTCTTT. It is translated as CASSIYREMNTEAFF. The chain combines TRBV2 with TRBJ1-1; D is possibly TRBD1 (6 bases). Germline V lookup: CDR1 SNHLY, CDR2 FYNNEI. This CDR3 has 15 amino acids. V was pared by 5 bases and J by 0 bases, with 13 bases between.

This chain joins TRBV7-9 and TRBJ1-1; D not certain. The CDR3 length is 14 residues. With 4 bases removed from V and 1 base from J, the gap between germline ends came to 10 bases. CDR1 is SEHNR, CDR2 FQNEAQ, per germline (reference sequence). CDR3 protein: CASSYFAANTEAFF. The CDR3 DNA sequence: TGTGCCAGCAGCTACTTTGCGGCGAACACTGAAGCTTTCTTT. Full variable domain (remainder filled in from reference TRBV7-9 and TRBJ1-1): DTGVSQNPRHKITKRGQNVTFRCDPISEHNRLYWYRQTLGQGPEFLTYFQNEAQLEKSRLLSDRFSAERPKGSFSTLEIQRTEQGDSAMYLCASSYFAANTEAFFGQGTRLTVV.

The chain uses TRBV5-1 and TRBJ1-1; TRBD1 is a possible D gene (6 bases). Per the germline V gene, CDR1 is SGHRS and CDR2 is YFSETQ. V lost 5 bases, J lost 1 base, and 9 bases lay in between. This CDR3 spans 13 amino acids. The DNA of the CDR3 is TGCGCCAGCAGTACAGGGTGGAACACTGAAGCTTTCTTT. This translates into CASSTGWNTEAFF.

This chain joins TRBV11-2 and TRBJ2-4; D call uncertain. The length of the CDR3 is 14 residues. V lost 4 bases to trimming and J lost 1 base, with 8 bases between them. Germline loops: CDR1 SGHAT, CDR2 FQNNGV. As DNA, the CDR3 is TGTGCCAGCAGCTCCCTCGTGGCCAAAAACATTCAGTACTTC. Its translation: CASSSLVAKNIQYF.

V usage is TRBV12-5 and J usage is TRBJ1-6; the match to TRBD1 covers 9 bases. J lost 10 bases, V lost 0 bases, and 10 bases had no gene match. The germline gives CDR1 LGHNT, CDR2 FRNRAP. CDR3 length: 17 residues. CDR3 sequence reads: CASGLVIEGQGKSPLHF. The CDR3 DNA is TGTGCTAGTGGTTTGGTAATCGAGGGACAGGGTAAATCACCCCTCCACTTT.

The CDR3 here is CASSRLAGGRLSEQFF. The CDR3, as DNA: TGCGCCAGCAGCCGGCTAGCGGGGGGGCGGCTCAGTGAGCAGTTCTTC. The V gene is TRBV5-1, the J gene TRBJ2-1; 12 bases map to TRBD2. The CDR3 runs 16 residues. Germline loops: CDR1 SGHRS, CDR2 YFSETQ. With V trimmed by 4 bases and J by 9 bases, 11 bases remained unmatched.

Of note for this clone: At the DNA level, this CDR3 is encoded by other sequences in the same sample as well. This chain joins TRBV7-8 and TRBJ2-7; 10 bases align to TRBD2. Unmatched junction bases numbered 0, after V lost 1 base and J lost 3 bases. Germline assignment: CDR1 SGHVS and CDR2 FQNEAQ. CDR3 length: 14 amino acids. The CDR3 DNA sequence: TGTGCCAGCAGCTTAGGACTAGCGGGCTACGAGCAGTACTTC. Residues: CASSLGLAGYEQYF. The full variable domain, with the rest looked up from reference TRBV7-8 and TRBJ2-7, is GAGVSQSPRYKVAKRGQDVALRCDPISGHVSLFWYQQALGQGPEFLTYFQNEAQLDKSGLPSDRFFAERPEGSVSTLKIQRTQQEDSAVYLCASSLGLAGYEQYFGPGTRLTVT.

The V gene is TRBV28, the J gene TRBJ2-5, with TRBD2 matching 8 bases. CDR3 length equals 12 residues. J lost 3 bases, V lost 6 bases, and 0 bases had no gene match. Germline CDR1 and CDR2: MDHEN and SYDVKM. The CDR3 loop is CASRAGEETQYF. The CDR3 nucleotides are TGTGCCAGCAGAGCGGGGGAAGAGACCCAGTACTTC.

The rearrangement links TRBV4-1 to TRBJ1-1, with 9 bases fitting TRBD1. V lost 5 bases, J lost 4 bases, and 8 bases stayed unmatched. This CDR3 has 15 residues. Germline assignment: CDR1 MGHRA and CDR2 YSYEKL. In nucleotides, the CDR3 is TGCGCCAGCAGCTCCCGACAGGGGGGAGGCACTGAAGCTTTCTTT. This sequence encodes CASSSRQGGGTEAFF.

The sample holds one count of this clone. The CDR3 nucleotides read TGTGCTAGTGCCCTGGGGGGACAGTTGGGTCAGCCCCAGCATTTT. Residues: CASALGGQLGQPQHF. The V gene is TRBV12-5, the J gene TRBJ1-5, with 7 bases identical to TRBD1. CDR3 length equals 15 residues. Germline CDR1 and CDR2: LGHNT and FRNRAP. Trimming cost V 7 bases and J 6 bases; bases outside gene matches: 12.

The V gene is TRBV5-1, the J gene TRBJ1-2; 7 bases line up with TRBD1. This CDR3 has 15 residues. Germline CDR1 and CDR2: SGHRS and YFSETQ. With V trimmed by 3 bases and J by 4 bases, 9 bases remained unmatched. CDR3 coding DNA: TGCGCCAGCAGCTCTTACGACAGGGAGACCTATGGCTACACCTTC. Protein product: CASSSYDRETYGYTF.

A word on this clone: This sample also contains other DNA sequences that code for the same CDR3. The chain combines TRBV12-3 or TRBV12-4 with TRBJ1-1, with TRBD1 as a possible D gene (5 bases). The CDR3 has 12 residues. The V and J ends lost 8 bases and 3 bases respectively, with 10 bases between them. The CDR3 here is CASGGRDTEAFF. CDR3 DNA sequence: TGTGCCAGCGGGGGGAGGGACACTGAAGCTTTCTTT.

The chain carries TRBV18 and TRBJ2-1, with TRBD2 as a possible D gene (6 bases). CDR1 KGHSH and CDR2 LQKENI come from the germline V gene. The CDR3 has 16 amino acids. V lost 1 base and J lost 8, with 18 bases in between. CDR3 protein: CASSPRGDFRGDEQFF. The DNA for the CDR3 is TGTGCCAGCTCACCACGGGGGGACTTTCGAGGGGATGAGCAGTTCTTC.

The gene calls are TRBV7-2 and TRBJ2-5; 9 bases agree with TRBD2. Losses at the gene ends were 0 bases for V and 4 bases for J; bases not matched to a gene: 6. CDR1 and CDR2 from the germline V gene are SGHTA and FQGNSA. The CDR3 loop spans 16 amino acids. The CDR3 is CASSLAGGRGGETQYF. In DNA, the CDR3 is TGTGCCAGCAGCTTAGCGGGGGGGCGGGGGGGAGAGACCCAGTACTTC.

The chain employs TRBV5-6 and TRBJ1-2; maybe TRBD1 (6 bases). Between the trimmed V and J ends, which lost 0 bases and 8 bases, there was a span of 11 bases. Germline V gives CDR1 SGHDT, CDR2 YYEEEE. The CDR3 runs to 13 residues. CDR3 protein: CASSLAEGDGYTF. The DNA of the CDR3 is TGTGCCAGCAGCTTGGCCGAGGGGGACGGCTACACCTTC.